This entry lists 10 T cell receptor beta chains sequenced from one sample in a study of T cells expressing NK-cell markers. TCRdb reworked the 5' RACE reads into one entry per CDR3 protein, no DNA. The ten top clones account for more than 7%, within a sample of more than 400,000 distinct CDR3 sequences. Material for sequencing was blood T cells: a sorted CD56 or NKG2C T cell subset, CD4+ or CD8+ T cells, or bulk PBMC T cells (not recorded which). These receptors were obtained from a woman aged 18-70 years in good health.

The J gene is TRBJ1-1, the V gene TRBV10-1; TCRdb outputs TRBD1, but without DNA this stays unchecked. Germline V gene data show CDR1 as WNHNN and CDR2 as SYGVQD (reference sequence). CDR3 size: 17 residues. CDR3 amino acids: CASMGTGTGPVNTEAFF.

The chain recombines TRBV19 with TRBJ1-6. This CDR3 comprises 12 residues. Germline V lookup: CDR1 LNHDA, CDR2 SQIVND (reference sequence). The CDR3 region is CASSSQNSPLHF.

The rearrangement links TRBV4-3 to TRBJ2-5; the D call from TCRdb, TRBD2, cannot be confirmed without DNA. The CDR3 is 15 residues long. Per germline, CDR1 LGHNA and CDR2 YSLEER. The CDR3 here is CASSQGLATQETQYF.

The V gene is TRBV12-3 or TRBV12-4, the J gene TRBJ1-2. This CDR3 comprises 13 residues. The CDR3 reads CASSFGEGYGYTF.

The CDR3 protein is CASSQEGPRVETEAFF. The chain is built from TRBV4-1 and TRBJ1-1; there is no DNA to check the TCRdb D call of TRBD1. CDR3 size: 16 residues. In germline, CDR1 is MGHRA, CDR2 YSYEKL.

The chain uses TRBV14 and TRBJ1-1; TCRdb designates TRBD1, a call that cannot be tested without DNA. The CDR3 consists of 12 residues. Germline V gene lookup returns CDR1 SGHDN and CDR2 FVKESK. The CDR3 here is CASSQDTGQAFF.

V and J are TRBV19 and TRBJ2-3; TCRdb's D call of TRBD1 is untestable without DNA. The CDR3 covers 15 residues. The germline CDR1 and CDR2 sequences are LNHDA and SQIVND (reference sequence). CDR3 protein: CASRVETGSPDTQYF.

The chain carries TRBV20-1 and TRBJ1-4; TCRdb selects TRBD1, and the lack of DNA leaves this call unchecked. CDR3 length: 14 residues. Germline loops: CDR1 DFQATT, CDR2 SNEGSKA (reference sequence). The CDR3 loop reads CSAPRGGWDEKLFF.

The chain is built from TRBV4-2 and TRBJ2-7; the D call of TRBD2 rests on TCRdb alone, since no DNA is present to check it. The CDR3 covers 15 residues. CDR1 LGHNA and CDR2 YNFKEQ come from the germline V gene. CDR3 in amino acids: CASSPRTARPDEQYF.

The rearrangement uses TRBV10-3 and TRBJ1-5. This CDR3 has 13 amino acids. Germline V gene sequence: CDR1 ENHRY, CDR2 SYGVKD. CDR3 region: CAISGTSDQPQHF.